Included here is one T cell receptor beta chain sequence, with context. Original methodology: Cell counts per sample came from amplifying reference gene primers. Produced via immunoSEQ multiplex PCR; TCRdb's table is partial and in-frame only. V, J and clone size derive from that table, while D and trimming were established from the DNA sequence. Of 27,000 or so clones listed, roughly four fifths were seen once; the top ten hold about 25%. This entry belongs to a study of blood T cell repertoires in COVID-19. Material: peripheral blood. This clonotype was obtained from a man between 65 and 85 years old with active COVID-19.

CDR3 sequence (DNA): TGTGCCAGCAGCGTAGATCTTGGGACAGTCTATGGCTACACCTTC. Protein product: CASSVDLGTVYGYTF. V and J are TRBV9 and TRBJ1-2, with TRBD1 identical over 7 bases. The germline CDR1 and CDR2 sequences are SGDLS and YYNGEE. This CDR3 contains 15 residues. The V segment lost 0 bases and the J segment 4 bases; nucleotides outside the gene matches: 6.